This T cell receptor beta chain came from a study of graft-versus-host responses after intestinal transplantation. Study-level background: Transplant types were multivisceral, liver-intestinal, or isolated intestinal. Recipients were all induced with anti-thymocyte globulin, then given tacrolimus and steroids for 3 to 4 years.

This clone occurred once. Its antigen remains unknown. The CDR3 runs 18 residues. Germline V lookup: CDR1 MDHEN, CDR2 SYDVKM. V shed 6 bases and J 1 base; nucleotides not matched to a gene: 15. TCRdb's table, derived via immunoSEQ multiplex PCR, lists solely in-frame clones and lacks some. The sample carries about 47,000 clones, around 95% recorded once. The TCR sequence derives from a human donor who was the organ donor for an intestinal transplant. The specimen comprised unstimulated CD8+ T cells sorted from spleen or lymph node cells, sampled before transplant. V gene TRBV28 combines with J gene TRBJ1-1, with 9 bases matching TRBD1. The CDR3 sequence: CASRGFYRGRLKNTEAFF. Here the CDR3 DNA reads TGTGCCAGCAGGGGCTTTTACAGGGGGCGGCTGAAGAACACTGAAGCTTTCTTT.